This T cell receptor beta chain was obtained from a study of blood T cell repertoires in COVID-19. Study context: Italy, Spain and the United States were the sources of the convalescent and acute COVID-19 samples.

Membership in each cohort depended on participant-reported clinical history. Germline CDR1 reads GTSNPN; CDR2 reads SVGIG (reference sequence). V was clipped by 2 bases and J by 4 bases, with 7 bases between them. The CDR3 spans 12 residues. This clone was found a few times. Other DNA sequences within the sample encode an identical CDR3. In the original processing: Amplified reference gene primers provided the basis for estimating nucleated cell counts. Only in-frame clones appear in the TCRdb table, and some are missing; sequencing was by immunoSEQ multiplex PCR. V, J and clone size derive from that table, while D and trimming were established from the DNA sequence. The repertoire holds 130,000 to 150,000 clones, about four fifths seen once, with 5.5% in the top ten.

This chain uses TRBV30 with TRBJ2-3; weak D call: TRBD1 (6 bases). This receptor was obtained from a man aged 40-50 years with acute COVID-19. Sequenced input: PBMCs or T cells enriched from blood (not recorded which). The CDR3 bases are TGTGCCTGGAGTTACAGGGCAGATACGCAGTATTTT. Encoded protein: CAWSYRADTQYF.